Listed below are T cell receptor beta chains from one sample, sequenced in a study of shared clonotypes between healthy human individuals. Profiling relied on immunoSEQ multiplex PCR, and the TCRdb table lists in-frame clones only, not all of them. The sample lists about 2.1 million clones, around 93% occurring once. The source material was naive CD8+ T cells from PBMCs. The receptors were gathered from a man younger than 35 in good health. Some clones in this sample may be carry-over from other donors' samples. CDR3s include the opening cysteine and the closing phenylalanine or tryptophan. D genes are given only for firm matches. The listing skips clone size in some rows; elsewhere it reads once, few, many or a size class.

>.|TRBV6-6|TRBJ1-1|.
CASSYSATGAEAFF
TGTGCCAGCAGTTACTCAGCGACAGGTGCTGAAGCTTTCTTT
>.|TRBV5-1|TRBJ2-7|.
CASSPGRVPVYEQYF
TGCGCCAGCAGCCCTGGCAGGGTCCCTGTGTACGAGCAGTACTTC
>.|TRBV4-3|TRBJ2-4|.
CASSQGGFADIQYF
TGCGCCAGCAGCCAAGGGGGGTTCGCGGACATTCAGTACTTC
>TRBD1|TRBV25-1|TRBJ2-1|.
CASSSLKGTEYYNEQFF
TGTGCCAGCAGTTCACTCAAGGGGACAGAGTACTACAATGAGCAGTTCTTC
>TRBD1|TRBV2|TRBJ2-7|.
CASSPTGTGIYEQYF
TGTGCCAGCAGTCCCACCGGGACAGGGATCTACGAGCAGTACTTC
>.|TRBV14|TRBJ2-7|.
CASSPGSYEQYF
TGTGCCAGCAGCCCTGGATCCTACGAGCAGTACTTC
>TRBD1|TRBV9|TRBJ2-2|.
CASSARTGVTGELFF
TGTGCCAGCAGCGCCCGGACAGGGGTCACCGGGGAGCTGTTTTTT
>TRBD2|TRBV28|TRBJ2-1|once
CASSSSGLGTSGSYNEQFF
TGTGCCAGCAGCTCCTCCGGACTTGGGACTAGCGGGAGTTACAATGAGCAGTTCTTC
>.|TRBV27|TRBJ2-6|.
CASSLAAAVISGANVLTF
TGTGCCAGCAGTCTCGCTGCAGCGGTTATCTCTGGGGCCAACGTCCTGACTTTC
>.|TRBV10-3|TRBJ1-1|few
CAISGGTAGTEAFF
TGTGCCATCAGTGGGGGGACCGCGGGGACTGAAGCTTTCTTT
>.|TRBV7-8|TRBJ2-1|.
CASSSSRSDNEQFF
TGTGCCAGCAGCTCCTCAAGGAGTGACAATGAGCAGTTCTTC
>TRBD1|TRBV28|TRBJ2-5|.
CASRFTGGEGETQYF
TGTGCCAGCAGATTTACAGGGGGCGAGGGTGAGACCCAGTACTTC
>.|TRBV4-1|TRBJ2-7|.
CASSQDRTYEQYF
TGCGCCAGCAGCCAAGATCGAACCTACGAGCAGTACTTC
>.|TRBV29-1|TRBJ1-1|.
CSALSTEAFF
TGCAGCGCCCTTAGTACTGAAGCTTTCTTT
>.|TRBV9|TRBJ2-1|.
CASSEGPGGGNEQFF
TGTGCCAGCAGCGAGGGACCCGGCGGTGGTAATGAGCAGTTCTTC
>.|TRBV27|TRBJ2-1|.
CASSLNPAFEQFF
TGTGCCAGCAGTTTGAACCCCGCATTCGAGCAGTTCTTC
>.|TRBV7-9|TRBJ2-7|.
CASSPQGYYEQYF
TGTGCCAGCAGCCCACAGGGCTACTACGAGCAGTACTTC
>.|TRBV28|TRBJ2-1|.
CASGFGVAIYNEQFF
TGTGCCAGTGGGTTCGGGGTAGCGATATACAATGAGCAGTTCTTC
>.|TRBV6-5|TRBJ1-1|.
CASSLAGNTEAFF
TGTGCCAGCAGCCTCGCCGGGAACACTGAAGCTTTCTTT
>.|TRBV28|TRBJ1-4|.
CASSRDLGGEGEKLFF
TGTGCCAGCAGTAGGGACCTCGGAGGGGAGGGGGAAAAACTGTTTTTT
>TRBD1|TRBV25-1|TRBJ2-7|.
CASSESNPKGTGYEQYF
TGTGCCAGCAGTGAATCCAACCCCAAAGGGACAGGCTACGAGCAGTACTTC
>.|TRBV5-6|TRBJ1-1|few
CASSFQAGPAFF
TGTGCCAGCAGCTTCCAGGCAGGGCCAGCTTTCTTT
>.|TRBV19|TRBJ2-7|.
CASSIMAASSIYEQYF
TGTGCCAGTAGTATTATGGCAGCCTCGTCCATATACGAGCAGTACTTC
>.|TRBV27|TRBJ2-1|.
CASSFWTRDNEQFF
TGTGCCAGCAGTTTCTGGACCCGAGACAATGAGCAGTTCTTC
>.|TRBV6-5|TRBJ2-7|.
CATMPSWRTTYEQYF
TGTGCCACCATGCCGAGCTGGCGGACCACCTACGAGCAGTACTTC
>.|TRBV4-1|TRBJ2-1|.
CASSQASPSAGAPYNEQFF
TGCGCCAGCAGCCAAGCTTCCCCCTCCGCGGGGGCCCCCTACAATGAGCAGTTCTTC
>TRBD1|TRBV28|TRBJ2-3|.
CASSPTGEEDTDTQYF
TGTGCCAGCAGTCCGACAGGGGAGGAGGACACAGATACGCAGTATTTT
>.|TRBV27|TRBJ1-1|.
CASSLGAGVSTEAFF
TGTGCCAGCTCCCTGGGGGCTGGGGTTAGCACTGAAGCTTTCTTT
>TRBD1|TRBV2|TRBJ2-3|.
CASEGQGTDTQYF
TGTGCCAGCGAGGGACAGGGCACAGATACGCAGTATTTT
>.|TRBV2|TRBJ2-4|.
CASSDPPIMLGQNIQYF
TGTGCCAGCAGTGACCCTCCTATTATGCTTGGCCAAAACATTCAGTACTTC